A single sample gave rise to the 12 T cell receptor beta chains below, sequenced in a study of blood T cell repertoires in COVID-19. Libraries were prepared by immunoSEQ multiplex PCR; TCRdb keeps only in-frame clonotypes and omits some of them. The data contain under 250,000 clones, about 89% of them singletons. The source material was peripheral blood. These receptors all stem from a woman in her sixties who had recovered from COVID-19.

V usage is TRBV19 and J usage is TRBJ1-2; no clear D. Trimming stripped 5 bases from V and 2 bases from J, with 24 bases between. The CDR3 runs to 18 residues. The V gene's germline CDR1 is LNHDA and CDR2 SQIVND (reference sequence). The CDR3 sequence: CASSPRDITRAANYGYTF. The DNA of the CDR3 is TGTGCCAGTAGTCCCCGGGATATCACCCGGGCCGCCAACTATGGCTACACCTTC.

This clone has a handful of counts. The chain has TRBV19 and TRBJ1-1; D possibly corresponds to TRBD1 (5 bases). CDR1 is LNHDA and CDR2 is SQIVND in the germline V gene (reference sequence). CDR3 size: 15 residues. V was shortened by 3 bases and J by 5 bases, with 16 bases between the two germline ends. In nucleotides, the CDR3 is TGTGCCAGTAGTATCCCCGGGACTTCCTGGACTGAAGCTTTCTTT. It encodes CASSIPGTSWTEAFF.

The chain employs TRBV6-6 and TRBJ2-7; TRBD1 aligns across 11 bases. Trimming at V came to 6 bases and at J to 3 bases, leaving 4 bases not matched to a gene. This CDR3 region has 14 residues. Germline CDR1 reads MNHNY; CDR2 reads SVGAGI (reference sequence). CDR3 DNA: TGTGCCAGCAGCACCGGGACAGGGGGCTACGAGCAGTACTTC. Translated: CASSTGTGGYEQYF.

The rearrangement uses TRBV29-1 and TRBJ2-3; TRBD2 is a possible D gene (6 bases). Germline V CDR1 and CDR2: SQVTM, ANQGSEA. This CDR3 has 14 residues. V was cut by 6 bases and J by 2 bases, with 15 bases left in between. In nucleotides, the CDR3 is TGCAGCGTACTCGGCGGGGCCGTCACAGATACGCAGTATTTT. Translated: CSVLGGAVTDTQYF.

The CDR3 loop is CASTGAGNTEAFF. Here the CDR3 DNA reads TGTGCCAGCACCGGGGCGGGAAACACTGAAGCTTTCTTT. The chain carries TRBV6-5 and TRBJ1-1; TRBD1 is a possible D gene (5 bases). The CDR3 length is 13 residues. CDR1 MNHEY and CDR2 SVGAGI come from the germline V gene. V was cut by 7 bases and J by 2 bases, with 11 bases left in between.

The rearrangement joins TRBV5-1 to TRBJ2-1; TRBD2 matches 7 bases. V gave up 0 bases and J gave up 2 bases; unmatched junction bases: 5. The CDR3 has 16 amino acids. Germline V gene sequence: CDR1 SGHRS, CDR2 YFSETQ. For the CDR3, the DNA is TGCGCCAGCAGCTTGGTGGGGGGAGGGACCTACAATGAGCAGTTCTTC. It translates to CASSLVGGGTYNEQFF.

The chain has TRBV18 and TRBJ2-7; 11 nucleotides line up with TRBD1. The CDR3 is made up of 18 amino acids. CDR1 is KGHSH and CDR2 is LQKENI in the germline V gene. Trimming took 3 bases from V and 7 from J; bases not matched to a gene: 17. DNA for the CDR3: TGTGCCAGCTCACCCACCTCCCCAGGGACAGGGGGTATTGGGGAGCAGTACTTC. Encoded protein: CASSPTSPGTGGIGEQYF.

As regards this clone: It is likely a read error, because the conserved phenylalanine at the end of the CDR3 is missing. Because the CDR3's place on the DNA is in doubt, the DNA is left out and the CDR3 is given as listed by TCRdb. V and J are TRBV7-8 and TRBJ2-4; TRBD2 is taken as the D call from the table, unchecked against the DNA. The CDR3 numbers 8 amino acids, ends counted. Per the germline V gene, CDR1 is SGHVS and CDR2 is FQNEAQ. CDR3 loop: CASSPHLS.

This clone came up a few times. The chain uses TRBV7-9 and TRBJ1-6; 7 bases are shared with TRBD1. Germline V gene lookup returns CDR1 SEHNR and CDR2 FQNEAQ (reference sequence). With V trimmed by 5 bases and J by 4 bases, 2 bases remained unmatched. The CDR3 is made up of 14 amino acids. This chain's CDR3 is CASSMGQYNSPLHF. DNA for the CDR3: TGTGCCAGCAGCATGGGACAGTATAATTCACCCCTCCACTTT.

V and J are TRBV19 and TRBJ2-5; no clear D. CDR1 is LNHDA, CDR2 SQIVND, per germline (reference sequence). This CDR3 is built from 12 residues. Trimming stripped 5 bases from V and 5 bases from J, with 9 bases between. The DNA for the CDR3 is TGTGCCAGTAGTCCCACCAGGGAGACCCAGTACTTC. It specifies CASSPTRETQYF.

The rearrangement uses TRBV3-1 (or the pseudogene TRBV3-2) and TRBJ2-3, with TRBD2 matching over 8 bases. CDR1 LGHDT and CDR2 YNNKEL come from the germline V gene (reference sequence). This CDR3 region has 17 residues. Trimming removed 4 bases from V and 0 bases from J; junction bases left unmatched: 9. CDR3 bases: TGTGCCAGCAGCCCACCCCGGGGGGGCGTGAGCACAGATACGCAGTATTTT. Protein product: CASSPPRGGVSTDTQYF.

CDR3 coding DNA: TGTGCCAGCAGCGCGACCGGACAGGGGAACACTGAAGCTTTCTTT. Its protein is CASSATGQGNTEAFF. The chain is built from TRBV9 and TRBJ1-1; 8 bases fit TRBD1. CDR3 length equals 15 residues. The germline V gene has CDR1 SGDLS and CDR2 YYNGEE. The ends lost 3 bases at V and 1 base at J; junction bases unmatched: 5.